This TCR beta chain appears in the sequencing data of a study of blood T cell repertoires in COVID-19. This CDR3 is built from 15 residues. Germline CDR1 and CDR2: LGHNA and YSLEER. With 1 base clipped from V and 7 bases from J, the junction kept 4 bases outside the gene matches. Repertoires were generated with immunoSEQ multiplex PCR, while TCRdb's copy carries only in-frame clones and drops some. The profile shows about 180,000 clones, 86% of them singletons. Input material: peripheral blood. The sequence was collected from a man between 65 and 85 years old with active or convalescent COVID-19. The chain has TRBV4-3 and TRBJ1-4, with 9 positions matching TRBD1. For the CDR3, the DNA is TGCGCCAGCAGCCAAGGGGGACAGGGTGTTGAAAAACTGTTTTTT. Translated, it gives CASSQGGQGVEKLFF.